The TCR beta chain described here comes from a study of T cell changes during pregnancy in multiple sclerosis. From germline, CDR1 is SGHTA and CDR2 FQGNSA. The CDR3 has 15 residues. Trimming removed 0 bases from V and 4 bases from J, with 10 bases in between. Produced via immunoSEQ multiplex PCR; TCRdb's table is partial and in-frame only. The sample gives some 64,000 clones, roughly 90% of which show up once; 2% to 2.5% is in the top ten. The input for sequencing was peripheral blood, taken in the first trimester of pregnancy. The receptor was derived from a female donor with multiple sclerosis, enrolled in a pregnancy study. This sequence joins TRBV7-2 and TRBJ1-5, with D perhaps TRBD1 (5 bases). CDR3 DNA: TGTGCCAGCAGCTTAGCGGGGCAGGTAAATCAGCCCCAGCATTTT. As protein: CASSLAGQVNQPQHF.